Below are 9 T cell receptor beta chains sequenced from a single sample in a study of T-cell reconstitution after alpha-beta-depleted transplantation in children. Regarding the study as a whole: From newly produced T cells came most of the T-cell counts and diversity one year after transplant.

Unique molecular identifiers featured in how the TCRbeta library was prepared. In TCRdb, the PCR reads were re-called with MiXCR into one record per CDR3 protein. Counted here are fewer than 350,000 distinct CDR3 sequences, 6% to 10% occurring once; the ten biggest clones make up approximately 9.1%. These receptors' antigens are unknown. This material consisted of peripheral blood, taken 360 days after TCRalphabeta/CD19-depleted stem cell transplant. The receptors shown here come from a female patient aged 2 to 10 who had a stem cell transplant for Fanconi anemia, so the T cells may come from the graft donor.

CDR3 coding DNA: TGTGCCAGCAGTACGGACGGTCCCTACGAGCAGTACGTC. It translates to CASSTDGPYEQYV. The V call is TRBV6-2 or TRBV6-3, the J call TRBJ2-7, with no clear D. The V end was cut by 5 bases, the J end by 2 bases, with 10 bases between. The CDR3 runs 13 residues. CDR1 is MNHEY and CDR2 is SVGEGT in the germline V gene.

This clonotype was counted ten times or more. V is TRBV2 and J is TRBJ2-7; 11 nucleotides agree with TRBD1. CDR1 is SNHLY, CDR2 FYNNEI, per germline. V lost 7 bases and J lost 6; bases outside the gene matches: 8. The CDR3 extends over 14 amino acids. The CDR3 nucleotides read TGTGCCAGCATTGACATGGGACAGGGGGGCGAGCAGTACTTC. Translation: CASIDMGQGGEQYF.

This clonotype came up many times. The chain combines TRBV5-6 with TRBJ2-2, with D perhaps TRBD1 or TRBD2 (5 bases each). The CDR3 runs 16 residues. Germline V gene lookup returns CDR1 SGHDT and CDR2 YYEEEE. The V and J ends lost 0 bases and 5 bases respectively, with 14 bases between them. The CDR3: CASSLVVGRSTGELFF. The DNA for the CDR3 is TGTGCCAGCAGCTTGGTTGTGGGACGGTCAACCGGGGAGCTGTTTTTT.

This clonotype came up many times. V usage is TRBV20-1 and J usage is TRBJ1-1; TRBD1 aligns across 9 bases. V lost 1 base, J lost 3 bases, and 6 bases stayed unmatched. The CDR3 runs 15 residues. Germline CDR1 DFQATT, CDR2 SNEGSKA (reference sequence). This chain's CDR3 is CSARGLGQGDTEAFF. The CDR3 coding sequence is TGCAGTGCTAGAGGTTTGGGACAGGGTGACACTGAAGCTTTCTTT.

In this sample, this clonotype turned up many times. The rearrangement uses TRBV20-1 and TRBJ1-1; D not certain. Germline CDR1 reads DFQATT; CDR2 reads SNEGSKA (reference sequence). The CDR3 extends over 11 amino acids. Trimming cost V 4 bases and J 7 bases, with 10 bases left between them. The CDR3 DNA follows: TGCAGTGCTACGGGTCCTTATGAAGCTTTCTTT. Its translation is CSATGPYEAFF.

A few counts support this clonotype. V and J are TRBV6-5 and TRBJ1-6; D is possibly TRBD1 (6 bases). CDR1 is MNHEY, CDR2 SVGAGI, per germline. Trimming removed 0 bases at V and 5 bases at J, with 8 bases between. This CDR3 is built from 15 residues. The CDR3 reads CASSYSKGDNSPLHF. Written as DNA, the CDR3 is TGTGCCAGCAGTTACTCGAAGGGGGATAATTCACCCCTCCACTTT.

V gene TRBV6-1 combines with J gene TRBJ2-7; the match to TRBD1 covers 11 bases. This CDR3 comprises 15 residues. The germline CDR1 and CDR2 sequences are MNHNS and SASEGT. V dropped 5 bases and J dropped 3; count of bases not matched to a gene: 6. In nucleotides, the CDR3 is TGTGCCAGCAGTCGAACCGGGACAGGGGGCTACGAGCAGTACGTC. Translating gives CASSRTGTGGYEQYV.

This chain uses TRBV4-2 with TRBJ2-3; TRBD2 aligns across 9 bases. After removal of 0 bases from V and 6 bases from J, the junction contained 4 bases not matched to a gene. This CDR3 is built from 15 residues. Germline V lookup: CDR1 LGHNA, CDR2 YNFKEQ. The DNA for the CDR3 is TGTGCCAGCAGCCAAGAGGGCGGGGGGGCCGATACGCAGTATTTT. Protein: CASSQEGGGADTQYF.

The chain recombines TRBV11-1 with TRBJ2-7; D is unresolved. The germline gives CDR1 SGHAT, CDR2 FQDESV (reference sequence). Trimming cost V 2 bases and J 4 bases, with 12 bases left between them. This CDR3 comprises 14 residues. CDR3 region: CASSLLGWEYEQYF. For the CDR3, the DNA is TGTGCCAGCAGCTTACTGGGGTGGGAATACGAGCAGTACTTC.